What follows are 23 T cell receptor beta chains derived from one specimen sequenced in a study of cytomegalovirus exposure and HLA in healthy donors. PCR primers comprised 60 Vbeta and 13 Jbeta primers. Profiling relied on immunoSEQ multiplex PCR, and the TCRdb table lists in-frame clones only, not all of them. Of some 150,000 clones in the sample, around 75% are singletons; the top ten hold 1.5% to 2%. The sequencing sample was made of PBMCs. The receptors were gathered from a woman younger than 45 in good health and CMV-seronegative.

The genes are TRBV4-1 and TRBJ2-5, with 7 nucleotides matching TRBD1. Matching the DNA end better, TRBJ2-7 makes the J call doubtful. CDR3 length equals 16 residues. Looked up from germline, CDR1 is MGHRA and CDR2 is YSYEKL. As DNA, the CDR3 is TGCGCCAGCAGCCAAGAAGGACAGGTCTCTTTCTACGAGCAGTACTTC. Translating gives CASSQEGQVSFYEQYF.

The V and J genes are TRBV28 and TRBJ2-3; 8 nucleotides line up with TRBD1. The V gene end was trimmed by 3 bases and the J gene end by 9 bases; junction bases not matched to a gene: 5. Per germline, CDR1 MDHEN and CDR2 SYDVKM. The CDR3 extends over 13 amino acids. CDR3 loop: CASSLHGQGTQYF. In DNA form, the CDR3 reads TGTGCCAGCAGTTTGCACGGACAGGGAACGCAGTATTTT.

In DNA form, the CDR3 reads TGTGCCAGTAGTAGGGGACAGGGAAGTGAAAAACTGTTTTTT. Translated: CASSRGQGSEKLFF. The chain recombines TRBV19 with TRBJ1-4; TRBD1 matches 9 bases. The CDR3 runs 14 residues. With V trimmed by 4 bases and J by 7 bases, 4 bases remained unmatched. Germline V gene data show CDR1 as LNHDA and CDR2 as SQIVND (reference sequence).

CDR3 protein: CASSFDRNYGYTF. The CDR3, as DNA: TGTGCCAGCAGTTTCGACAGAAACTATGGCTACACCTTC. The J gene is TRBJ1-2, the V gene TRBV2; D perhaps matches TRBD1 (5 bases). CDR1 SNHLY and CDR2 FYNNEI come from the germline V gene. The V end lost 5 bases, the J end lost 2 bases, and 9 bases lay between the germline ends. This CDR3 comprises 13 residues.

The genes are TRBV6-1 and TRBJ1-4, with D tentatively TRBD1 (5 bases). The germline CDR1 and CDR2 sequences are MNHNS and SASEGT. The CDR3 extends over 14 amino acids. V was pared by 4 bases and J by 0 bases, with 6 bases between. The CDR3 DNA follows: TGTGCCAGCAGTGTGACAGCAACTAATGAAAAACTGTTTTTT. This codes for CASSVTATNEKLFF.

This chain connects TRBV7-8 to TRBJ2-5, with TRBD2 matching over 8 bases. Germline values: CDR1 SGHVS, CDR2 FQNEAQ. The CDR3 has 16 amino acids. With V trimmed by 6 bases and J by 4 bases, 13 bases remained unmatched. CDR3 protein: CASRPGRAGVGETQYF. The CDR3 bases are TGTGCCAGCAGGCCGGGGAGAGCGGGAGTTGGAGAGACCCAGTACTTC. Full variable domain (remainder filled in from reference TRBV7-8 and TRBJ2-5): GAGVSQSPRYKVAKRGQDVALRCDPISGHVSLFWYQQALGQGPEFLTYFQNEAQLDKSGLPSDRFFAERPEGSVSTLKIQRTQQEDSAVYLCASRPGRAGVGETQYFGPGTRLLVL.

The rearrangement uses TRBV2 and TRBJ2-5; D not resolved. V lost 4 bases and J lost 1, with 10 bases in between. CDR1 and CDR2 from the germline V gene are SNHLY and FYNNEI. CDR3 size: 14 residues. CDR3 coding DNA: TGTGCCAGCAGTGTGGTGGCAGTCCAAGAGACCCAGTACTTC. This encodes CASSVVAVQETQYF.

This chain connects TRBV7-9 to TRBJ2-3; TRBD1 agrees at 10 bases. The CDR3 length is 15 residues. With 5 bases clipped from V and 3 bases from J, the junction kept 5 bases outside the gene matches. CDR1 is SEHNR, CDR2 FQNEAQ, per germline (reference sequence). This CDR3 is CASSPPGQGTDTQYF. In nucleotides, the CDR3 is TGTGCCAGCAGCCCCCCGGGACAGGGGACAGATACGCAGTATTTT.

Worth noting for this clone: Within the sample, other DNA sequences also encode this same CDR3. The V call is TRBV6-5, the J call TRBJ1-4; D possibly corresponds to TRBD1 (6 bases). Germline V gives CDR1 MNHEY, CDR2 SVGAGI. This CDR3 contains 15 residues. The V and J ends lost 0 bases and 2 bases respectively, with 7 bases between them. This CDR3 is CASSYSGGTNEKLFF. Written as DNA, the CDR3 is TGTGCCAGCAGTTACTCTGGGGGCACTAATGAAAAACTGTTTTTT.

The gene calls are TRBV6-5 and TRBJ1-2, with D unresolved. Looked up from germline, CDR1 is MNHEY and CDR2 is SVGAGI. The CDR3 extends over 16 amino acids. With 2 bases removed from V and 2 bases from J, the gap between germline ends came to 15 bases. The CDR3 region has the DNA TGTGCCAGCAGTTACCTCCTGACACAACACAACTATGGCTACACCTTC. Protein sequence: CASSYLLTQHNYGYTF.

This clone appeared a few times. The chain has TRBV29-1 and TRBJ2-5, with 7 bases aligning to TRBD1. With V trimmed by 7 bases and J by 5 bases, 10 bases remained unmatched. The V gene's germline CDR1 is SQVTM and CDR2 ANQGSEA. The CDR3 has 13 residues. CDR3 nucleotides: TGCAGCGGTATACAGGGGACGGGGGAGACCCAGTACTTC. Protein sequence: CSGIQGTGETQYF.

The chain has TRBV16 and TRBJ1-2, with 7 bases that match TRBD1. Germline-derived CDR1 and CDR2 are KGHSY and FQNENV. This CDR3 contains 15 residues. Losses at the gene ends were 2 bases for V and 7 bases for J; bases not matched to a gene: 10. This chain's CDR3 is CASSQARQGPSGYTF. Written as DNA, the CDR3 is TGTGCCAGCAGCCAAGCTCGACAGGGCCCTAGTGGCTACACCTTC.

This clone was observed a few times. The CDR3 DNA is TGTGCCAGCAGCTTAGGTCTCCTTTATGGCTACACCTTC. It yields the protein CASSLGLLYGYTF. The rearrangement uses TRBV7-9 and TRBJ1-2; D ambiguous. The V gene lost 1 base and the J gene lost 5 bases, with 8 bases spanning the gap. CDR1 is SEHNR, CDR2 FQNEAQ, per germline (reference sequence). This CDR3 has 13 amino acids. Supplemented by reference TRBV7-9 and TRBJ1-2, the full variable domain reads DTGVSQNPRHKITKRGQNVTFRCDPISEHNRLYWYRQTLGQGPEFLTYFQNEAQLEKSRLLSDRFSAERPKGSFSTLEIQRTEQGDSAMYLCASSLGLLYGYTFGSGTRLTVV.

The chain couples TRBV6-5 to TRBJ2-5; 8 bases match TRBD1. V shed 5 bases and J 5 bases; nucleotides not matched to a gene: 1. This CDR3 region has 12 residues. Germline-derived CDR1 and CDR2 are MNHEY and SVGAGI. As DNA, the CDR3 is TGTGCCAGCAGTGACAGGGGTGAGACCCAGTACTTC. This sequence encodes CASSDRGETQYF.

The rearrangement joins TRBV30 to TRBJ1-3; D call uncertain. V lost 0 bases, J lost 4 bases, and 10 bases lay in between. Germline lookup yields CDR1 GTSNPN and CDR2 SVGIG (reference sequence). The CDR3 is 14 residues long. As DNA, the CDR3 is TGTGCCTGGAGTGTACGGGTTCGGGGAAACACCATATATTTT. Its translation: CAWSVRVRGNTIYF.

This chain uses TRBV19 with TRBJ2-1; D not certain. Germline lookup yields CDR1 LNHDA and CDR2 SQIVND (reference sequence). CDR3 size: 16 residues. Trimming stripped 4 bases from V and 4 bases from J, with 17 bases between. The CDR3 loop is CASSTRGSELYNEQFF. Here the CDR3 DNA reads TGTGCCAGTAGTACCCGAGGCAGCGAACTTTACAATGAGCAGTTCTTC. Supplemented by reference TRBV19 and TRBJ2-1, the full variable domain reads DGGITQSPKYLFRKEGQNVTLSCEQNLNHDAMYWYRQDPGQGLRLIYYSQIVNDFQKGDIAEGYSVSREKKESFPLTVTSAQKNPTAFYLCASSTRGSELYNEQFFGPGTRLTVL.

This rearrangement joins TRBV28 to TRBJ2-7, with 8 bases that match TRBD1. Germline V gives CDR1 MDHEN, CDR2 SYDVKM. The CDR3 length is 14 residues. Trimming cost V 2 bases and J 2 bases; bases outside gene matches: 2. CDR3 DNA: TGTGCCAGCAGTTTAGCAGGGGGCCCCTACGAGCAGTACTTC. Translated, it gives CASSLAGGPYEQYF.

This chain connects TRBV5-6 to TRBJ2-1, with 15 bases matching TRBD2. V lost 3 bases and J lost 2; bases outside the gene matches: 9. CDR1 and CDR2 (germline): SGHDT, YYEEEE. The CDR3 sequence is 19 residues long. CDR3 bases: TGTGCCAGCAGCTCACTACCTGGACTAGCGGGGGGGACCTACAATGAGCAGTTCTTC. Amino acid sequence: CASSSLPGLAGGTYNEQFF.

V and J are TRBV28 and TRBJ2-7; 7 positions agree with TRBD1. The CDR3 sequence is 14 residues long. Germline V lookup: CDR1 MDHEN, CDR2 SYDVKM. V shed 3 bases, J shed 6 bases, and the junction held 8 bases outside the gene matches. CDR3 region: CASSFRQGRLEQYV. CDR3 sequence (DNA): TGTGCCAGCAGTTTCCGACAGGGAAGGCTCGAGCAGTACGTC.

The V and J genes are TRBV19 and TRBJ2-1, with TRBD2 matching 10 bases. CDR3 length: 16 amino acids. J lost 3 bases, V lost 6 bases, and 8 bases had no gene match. Germline assignment: CDR1 LNHDA and CDR2 SQIVND (reference sequence). The chain's CDR3 is CASRKSSGSLYNEQFF. DNA of the CDR3: TGTGCCAGTAGAAAATCTAGCGGGAGCCTCTACAATGAGCAGTTCTTC.

The J gene is TRBJ2-7, the V gene TRBV5-4; TRBD2 matches 7 bases. The CDR3 loop spans 16 amino acids. With V trimmed by 4 bases and J by 0 bases, 10 bases remained unmatched. From germline, CDR1 is SGHNT and CDR2 YYREEE (reference sequence). CDR3 region: CASSGETSSGSYEQYV. The CDR3 coding sequence is TGTGCCAGCAGCGGAGAGACTAGCTCAGGCTCCTACGAGCAGTACGTC.

Details on this clone: The germline gene is not matched at one end of the junction; a read error may be the cause. The chain combines TRBV28 with TRBJ1-4; 7 bases align to TRBD1. CDR3 length: 16 residues. The germline gives CDR1 MDHEN, CDR2 SYDVKM. The CDR3 sequence: CASSLFYRGIKRKTVF. CDR3 sequence (DNA): TGTGCCAGCAGTTTATTCTACAGGGGAATTAAGAGAAAAACTGTTTTT.

The gene calls are TRBV29-1 and TRBJ2-5; 8 positions match TRBD1. The CDR3 spans 13 residues. V shed 6 bases, J shed 5 bases, and the junction held 8 bases outside the gene matches. Germline CDR1 is SQVTM and CDR2 is ANQGSEA. DNA of the CDR3: TGCAGCGTGATATCCAGGGGGCGGGAGACCCAGTACTTC. This gives the protein CSVISRGRETQYF.